The T cell receptor beta chain under discussion was sequenced for a study of beta chain features in type 1 diabetes. As for the study in general: The examined sorted cells totaled some 99 million across samples.

A sort by CD45RO/CCR7/CD25/CD127/CD95/CD27 yielded CD4+ naive, central memory, regulatory and stem cell-like memory cells. Germline V lookup: CDR1 GTSNPN, CDR2 SVGIG (reference sequence). V lost 5 bases to trimming and J lost 5 bases, with 13 bases between them. The CDR3 has 13 residues. Overall study results and limits: Among all four CD4+ subsets, Type 1 diabetes patients had TCRB CDR3s that were moderately but significantly shorter. A greater similarity of naive, central memory and Treg TCRB repertoires was seen among patients than among healthy donors.

As concerns this clone: Its target is not known.

All of the isolated RNA was reverse transcribed, so expressed TCRB transcripts were sequenced. The assay was immunoSEQ multiplex PCR, and TCRdb's table has in-frame clones only and misses some. The table has just under 150,000 clones, more than 10% seen once. This receptor was obtained from a man between 18 and 35 years old with type 1 diabetes. This chain joins TRBV30 and TRBJ1-5; tentative D call: TRBD1 (5 bases). Sequencing was carried out using central memory CD4+ T cells from blood. Written as DNA, the CDR3 is TGTGCCTGGGATCAGGGCGGCGATCAGCCCCAGCATTTT. It encodes CAWDQGGDQPQHF.